The 8 T cell receptor beta chains reported below all come from one sample, sequenced in a study of CXCR3-negative and CXCR3-positive naive CD8 T cells (dated 2019 in TCRdb). The sequencing machine was a NextSeq 550. The Human TCR Profiling Kit (MiLaboratory) was used to make UMI-labeled 5' RACE TRB cDNA libraries. TCRdb reprocessed the reads, reporting each CDR3 protein sequence once and no DNA. This sample's table lists 41,000 or so distinct CDR3 sequences. The ten largest clones represent around 1.9% of the sample. The sequenced sample was naive CXCR3- CD8+ T cells from blood. In light of the paper, this sample's cell subset or site label describes: CD45RO-CCR7+CD27+CD95- naive CD8+ T cells lacking CXCR3 (TNR3-). The receptors stem from a human donor in good health. Some clones in this sample may be carry-over from other donors' samples.

The chain recombines TRBV15 with TRBJ1-1; TCRdb designates TRBD1, a call that cannot be tested without DNA. Germline V CDR1 and CDR2: LNHNV, YYDKDF (reference sequence). The CDR3 runs to 12 residues. The CDR3 loop reads CGAGRGYTEAFF.

The V gene is TRBV29-1, the J gene TRBJ2-3; the D call of TRBD2 rests on TCRdb alone, since no DNA is present to check it. There are 19 residues in the CDR3. Per the germline V gene, CDR1 is SQVTM and CDR2 is ANQGSEA. This CDR3 is CSVDTGLAGGSLRLDTQYF.

The chain joins TRBV6-2 or TRBV6-3 to TRBJ2-1; checking the TCRdb D call of TRBD2 is not possible without DNA. The CDR3 contains 14 residues. CDR1 MNHEY and CDR2 SVGEGT come from the germline V gene. The CDR3 spells CASSGLAGHNEQFF.

V is TRBV14 and J is TRBJ2-7; absent DNA, TCRdb's TRBD2 call cannot be checked. Germline values: CDR1 SGHDN, CDR2 FVKESK. The CDR3 has 17 amino acids. The CDR3 sequence: CASSQAYLDSALHEQYF.

The J gene is TRBJ2-1, the V gene TRBV20-1; the TCRdb D gene call, TRBD2, has no DNA to confirm it. The germline V gene has CDR1 DFQATT and CDR2 SNEGSKA (reference sequence). The CDR3 consists of 15 residues. The chain's CDR3 is CSAKTLAGEGNEQFF.

This chain's CDR3 is CASSLADRDGYEQYF. This sequence joins TRBV7-9 and TRBJ2-7; with no DNA, the TCRdb D assignment of TRBD1 cannot be verified. CDR1 and CDR2 (germline): SEHNR, FQNEAQ (reference sequence). The CDR3 loop spans 15 amino acids.

The V gene is TRBV12-5, the J gene TRBJ2-7; TCRdb designates TRBD2, a call that cannot be tested without DNA. This CDR3 comprises 12 residues. Germline V gene data show CDR1 as LGHNT and CDR2 as FRNRAP. CDR3 sequence: CASGLGPREQYF.

The chain has TRBV7-9 and TRBJ2-3; the TRBD2 assignment by TCRdb is unverifiable without DNA. Germline CDR1 SEHNR, CDR2 FQNEAQ (reference sequence). CDR3 size: 15 residues. This chain's CDR3 is CASIGLAGVGDTQYF.